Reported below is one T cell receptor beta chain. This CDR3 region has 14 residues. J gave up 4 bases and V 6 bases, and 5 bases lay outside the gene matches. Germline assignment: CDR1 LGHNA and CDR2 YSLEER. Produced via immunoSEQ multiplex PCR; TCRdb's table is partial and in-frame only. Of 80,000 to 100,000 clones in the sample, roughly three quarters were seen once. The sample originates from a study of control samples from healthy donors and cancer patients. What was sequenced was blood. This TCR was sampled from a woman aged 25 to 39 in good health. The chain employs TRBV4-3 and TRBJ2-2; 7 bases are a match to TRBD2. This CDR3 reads CASSRWTSTGELFF. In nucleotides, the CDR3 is TGCGCCAGCAGTCGTTGGACTAGCACCGGGGAGCTGTTTTTT.